The following is a T cell receptor beta chain sequence with its context. It lacks a known antigen. One base away there is no much larger clone; base qualities are not given. Library generation was performed with the immunoSEQ multiplex PCR assay. The multiplex PCR relied on a mix of 60 forward primers for TCR Vbeta segments and 13 reverse primers for TCR Jbeta segments. The CDR3 region of rearranged TCR beta genes was amplified from genomic DNA by a multiplex PCR assay. Amplified TCR beta libraries were sequenced as 87-base-pair reads on the Illumina HiSeq System. The authors' analysis ran thus. In a later analysis, roughly 80 million unique TCR beta chains were counted across the roughly 670 repertoires, and roughly 11 million of these chains were shared by at least two donors. A nearest-neighbor algorithm error-corrected the raw reads and collapsed the reads into unique sequences, merging closely related sequences to remove PCR and sequencing errors. Alignment of CDR3 sequences to IMGT reference sequences was used to assign V, D and J gene segments. For a sequence to be retained, a match of at least six nucleotides was required to both a V gene segment and a J gene segment. Rearrangements were classified as productive when the CDR3 lacked stop codons and remained in frame with V and J, and all other rearrangements were classified as non-productive. CDR3 was defined according to IMGT convention as the region running from the second conserved V-encoded cysteine to the conserved J-encoded phenylalanine. Sequences without an unambiguous match to a single V gene segment were excluded from the earlier analysis of a few hundred of the donors. In an earlier analysis of more than 500 of the donors, a V segment was called functional when productive rearrangements were above 56.7%, and segregating when the standard deviation between donors exceeded 5%. A statistical classification framework was built to diagnose cytomegalovirus status from the catalog of TCR beta chain sequences. V and J gene assignment, in a later analysis, came from comparing TCR nucleotide sequences with IMGT/GENE-DB human TR gene sequences. In a later analysis, CDR3 sequences and most-parsimonious VDJ recombination scenarios were assigned using the TCRdist pipeline. In a later analysis, each TCR beta chain was defined by its CDR3 amino acid sequence together with its V-gene family, and reads lacking a unique V-gene family were excluded. In a later analysis, fewer than 600 highly shared, low-generation-probability nucleotide sequences were removed to address suspected cross-contamination and a sequencing artifact. In a later analysis, a clonal expansion index was calculated for each public chain from normalized within-repertoire ranks of inferred template counts. In a later analysis, generation probabilities were computed with a VDJ recombination model fitted to out-of-frame rearrangements, and the resulting probabilities were checked against IGoR. In a later analysis, TCR-TCR, TCR-HLA and TCR-CMV co-occurrence was scored with hypergeometric tests, and a repertoire-size bias correction was applied to TCR pairs. False discovery rates were estimated in a later analysis by permuting HLA or CMV assignments 20 times. A later analysis grouped co-occurring TCRs with DBSCAN, adding TCRdist sequence similarity when clustering within HLA-allele-positive subsets. Co-occurrence clustering excluded repertoires with fewer than 30,000 or more than 120,000 public chains, plus five with anomalous nucleotide sharing. TCRdb holds this immuneACCESS table with in-frame rearrangements only. Some clones are missing; in checked studies, unresolved V genes explain under half, and the rest has no known cause. The V and J calls and the clone size are those of that table, but D and trimming were determined from the DNA. The sample table contains approximately 140,000 clones; only one count was recorded for around 75% of them. The top ten constitute about 4% of the sample.

The sample originates from a study of cytomegalovirus exposure and HLA in healthy donors (dated by TCRdb to about 2017). With respect to the entire study: An earlier analysis of fewer than 750 of the donors reported around 280 Gb of sequence data and 117 million unique TCR beta sequences obtained from approximately 180 million T cells. Roughly 300 gigabases of sequencing data and tens of millions of unique TCR sequences made up an early release that covered approximately 700 HLA-typed donors. Of the roughly 400 genotyped donors, approximately 80% fell in the genetic ancestry cluster associated with self-reported Caucasian donors. The study aimed to test whether signatures of past pathogen exposure could be identified by cataloging public T cell receptors. Using immunosequencing, the study profiled T cell repertoires from 500 to 800 subjects and related those repertoires to cytomegalovirus serostatus. In addition to the first cohort of hundreds of subjects, a separate validation cohort of 130 or so different subjects was used. The study combined high-throughput TCR immunosequencing, statistical association of individual TCRs with disease status, and machine learning to predict cytomegalovirus infection status. A later analysis re-examined previously published TCR beta repertoires from over 500 donors and added high-resolution HLA genotyping to investigate patterns of TCR occurrence. Rather than using new phenotypic data, the later analysis identified candidate immune exposures from TCR beta sequences and from how often those sequences occurred across donors. To decide whether each TCR beta V gene segment behaved as functional or pseudogenic, an earlier analysis of 587 of the donors relied on high-throughput TCR beta sequencing. Donor age, sex, ethnicity and CMV serostatus were compiled alongside the repertoire data. In a later genetic analysis, genome-wide SNP genotypes for about 55% of the roughly 700 donors were used, and that subset was treated as a discovery cohort. All discovery cohort repertoires had been generated on a single sequencing platform. HLA typing included class I and class II loci at four-digit resolution. Typing coverage differed by locus: A, B, C, DRB1 and DQB1 were typed in roughly 629-640 donors, DQA1 in about 550, DPA1 in approximately 600, and DPB1 in approximately 450. Roughly 5 DR-DQ haplotypes were handled as single units for association and clustering, since linkage in the cohort was strong. Among roughly 370 genotyped donors of the cohort, an average of around 240,000 unique TCR beta nucleotide sequences were sequenced per donor, approximately 20% of them non-productive.

The cohort was made up of 666 healthy bone marrow donors. At the time of sampling, every cohort member was nominally healthy, though immune exposures that went unrecorded were likely present. Of the roughly 630 cohort members, about 270 had a positive CMV serostatus and just over 350 had a negative one, while no CMV serostatus was recorded for the donor. Each donor provided a peripheral blood sample, and peripheral blood mononuclear cells were used for TCR beta sequencing. Genomic DNA extraction from the blood cell samples was performed with the Qiagen DNeasy Blood Extraction Kit. V has 5 bases trimmed and J has 5 bases trimmed; junction bases matching no gene number 12. Including cysteine and phenylalanine, the CDR3 has 17 amino acids. The entry retains the CDR3 DNA only, 51 bases that are in frame from base 1. Looking up the germline V gene (reference sequence) yields CDR1 SEHNR and CDR2 FQNEAQ.

The study at large found these results: Correlated functional status among segregating V segments might reflect linkage disequilibrium, but an unknown experimental factor could not be ruled out. Because HLA typing was missing for some donors at each locus, association tests included only the typed subset. The classifier was reported to diagnose cytomegalovirus status with high specificity and sensitivity in both the original cohort and the validation cohort. Most CMV-associated TCR beta chains appeared to be HLA-restricted in a later analysis, and the HLA associations seemed to be driven largely by CMV exposure. Because counts were too low, around 18 rarely observed V segments, including chromosome 9 orphons, were left out of the earlier analysis of about 620 of the donors. An association between a missense DCLRE1C variant and V-gene and J-gene trimming of TCR beta chains was found in a later genetic analysis and replicated in an independent cohort. The authors suggested that the approach could potentially be extended to other disease states and immunological phenotypes. The only immune exposure information available for the cohort was CMV serostatus. Broadly in line with IMGT annotations, most TCR beta V segments showed up in productive rearrangements about 90% or about 30% of the time in an earlier analysis of 587 of the donors. A later analysis found that HLA-associated TCR beta chains were more clonally expanded and had lower generation probabilities than equally common non-associated chains. In a later analysis, more than 15,000 TCR beta sequences were associated with specific HLA alleles at a false discovery rate of 0.05. Roughly uniform sequencing depth across donors was assumed in presence/absence analyses, although this assumption may not hold. In a later analysis, several top co-occurrence clusters were reported to appear linked to parvovirus B19, influenza, CMV and Epstein-Barr virus. Compared with the roughly 700-donor mean, donors in an Asian-associated ancestry cluster had fewer N-insertions in productive TCRs, according to a later genetic analysis. Only TCR beta chains were sequenced in this cohort, and the absence of alpha or paired-chain data limited detectable features. In a later analysis, TCR association rates were found to vary across HLA loci, with the most associated TCRs seen for DRB1 alleles and the fewest for HLA-C alleles. The sequencing pipeline was judged likely to have produced a cluster of highly shared sequence variants as a technical artifact. Strong co-occurrence of HLA alleles, especially DR and DQ, made assigning TCR associations to individual alleles difficult. The study gave a list of about 170 TCR beta chains associated with cytomegalovirus. In vitro tests confirmed that a few of the cytomegalovirus-associated TCR beta chains recognize cytomegalovirus antigens. Across donors, most TCR sequences were observed very rarely, whereas some public TCRs were present in many individuals. A further reported finding was that TCR beta sequences accurately predicted the HLA-A and HLA-B alleles for most subjects in the first cohort. The 87-base-pair reads could not distinguish some IMGT-functional V segments, including TRBV6-2 and TRBV6-3, so those segments were excluded.

Recombination linked TRBV7-9 to TRBJ2-2; 9 bases in the middle match TRBD1. This TCR was recovered from a human donor in good health. The sequenced sample was PBMCs. CDR3 region: CASSQPPGQGRTGELFF. The sequenced DNA is TGTGCCAGCAGCCAGCCCCCGGGACAGGGACGAACCGGGGAGCTGTTTTTT.